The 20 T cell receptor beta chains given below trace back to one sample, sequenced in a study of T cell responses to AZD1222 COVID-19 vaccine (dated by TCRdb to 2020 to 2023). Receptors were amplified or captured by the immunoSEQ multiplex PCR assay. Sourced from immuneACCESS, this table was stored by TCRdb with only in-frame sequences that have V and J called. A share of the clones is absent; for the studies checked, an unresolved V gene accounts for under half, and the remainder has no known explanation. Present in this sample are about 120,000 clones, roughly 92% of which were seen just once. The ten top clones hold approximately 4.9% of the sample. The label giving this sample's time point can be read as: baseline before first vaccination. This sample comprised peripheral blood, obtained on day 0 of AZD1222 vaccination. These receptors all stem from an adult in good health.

CDR3 sequence: CASSQGGTGPSGANVLTF. The DNA of the CDR3 is TGCGCCAGCAGCCAAGGGGGGACAGGCCCCTCTGGGGCCAACGTCCTGACTTTC. The chain links TRBV4-1 to TRBJ2-6; 8 bases align to TRBD1. V gave up 1 base and J gave up 0 bases; unmatched junction bases: 5. Germline CDR1 is MGHRA and CDR2 is YSYEKL. The CDR3 loop spans 18 amino acids.

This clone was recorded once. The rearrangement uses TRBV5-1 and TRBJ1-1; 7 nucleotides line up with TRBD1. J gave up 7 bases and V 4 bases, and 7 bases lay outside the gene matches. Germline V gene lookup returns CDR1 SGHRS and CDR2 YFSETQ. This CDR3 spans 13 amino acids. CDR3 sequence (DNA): TGCGCCAGCAGCCTCAGTACAGGGGTTGAAGCTTTCTTT. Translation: CASSLSTGVEAFF.

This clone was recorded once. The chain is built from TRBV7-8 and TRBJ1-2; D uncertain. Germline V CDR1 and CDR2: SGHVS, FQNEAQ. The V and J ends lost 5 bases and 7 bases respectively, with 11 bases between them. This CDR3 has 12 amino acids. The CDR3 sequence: CASSKEEGGYTF. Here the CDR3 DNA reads TGTGCCAGCAGCAAGGAGGAGGGTGGCTACACCTTC.

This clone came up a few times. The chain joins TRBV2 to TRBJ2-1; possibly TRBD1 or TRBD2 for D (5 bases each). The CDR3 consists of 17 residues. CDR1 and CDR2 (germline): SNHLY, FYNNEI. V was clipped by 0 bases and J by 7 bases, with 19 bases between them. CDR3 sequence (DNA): TGTGCCAGCAGTGAAGCAATTCTCGGGACGGTGGGGAATGAGCAGTTCTTC. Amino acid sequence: CASSEAILGTVGNEQFF.

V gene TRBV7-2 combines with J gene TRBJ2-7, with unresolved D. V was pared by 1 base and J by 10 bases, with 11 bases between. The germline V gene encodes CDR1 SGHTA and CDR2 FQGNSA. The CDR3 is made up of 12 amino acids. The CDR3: CASSLEFGTQYF. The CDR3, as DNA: TGTGCCAGCAGCTTAGAGTTCGGAACACAGTACTTC.

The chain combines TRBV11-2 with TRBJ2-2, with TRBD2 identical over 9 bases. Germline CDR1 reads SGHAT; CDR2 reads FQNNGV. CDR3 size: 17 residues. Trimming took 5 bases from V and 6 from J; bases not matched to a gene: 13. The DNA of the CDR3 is TGTGCCAGCAGCCTCCGGGGCGCGGGGGGGCCGGCCGGGGAGCTGTTTTTT. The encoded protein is CASSLRGAGGPAGELFF.

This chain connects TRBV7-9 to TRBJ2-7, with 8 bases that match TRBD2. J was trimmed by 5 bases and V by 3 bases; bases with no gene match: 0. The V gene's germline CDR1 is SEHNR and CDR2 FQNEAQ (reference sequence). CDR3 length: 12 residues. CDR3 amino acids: CASSFGRDEQYF. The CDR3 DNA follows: TGTGCCAGCAGCTTCGGGAGGGACGAGCAGTACTTC.

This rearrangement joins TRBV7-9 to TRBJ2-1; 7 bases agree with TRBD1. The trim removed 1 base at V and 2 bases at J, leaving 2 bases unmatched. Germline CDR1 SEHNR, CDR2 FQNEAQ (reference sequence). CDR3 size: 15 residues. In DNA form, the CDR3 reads TGTGCCAGCAGCTTAGGGCAGGGGGCCTACAATGAGCAGTTCTTC. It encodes CASSLGQGAYNEQFF.

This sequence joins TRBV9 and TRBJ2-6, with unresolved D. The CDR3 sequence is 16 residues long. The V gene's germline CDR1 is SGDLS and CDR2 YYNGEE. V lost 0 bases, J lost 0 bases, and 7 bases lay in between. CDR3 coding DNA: TGTGCCAGCAGCGTAGTTGTAGACTCTGGGGCCAACGTCCTGACTTTC. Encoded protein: CASSVVVDSGANVLTF.

Here the CDR3 DNA reads TGCAGCGTTGACCCAGGGTGGAGGACTGAAGCTTTCTTT. This gives the protein CSVDPGWRTEAFF. This chain joins TRBV29-1 and TRBJ1-1; D possibly corresponds to TRBD1 (5 bases). Germline V gene lookup returns CDR1 SQVTM and CDR2 ANQGSEA. Trimming pared 3 bases from V and 5 bases from J, leaving 13 bases between. There are 13 residues in the CDR3.

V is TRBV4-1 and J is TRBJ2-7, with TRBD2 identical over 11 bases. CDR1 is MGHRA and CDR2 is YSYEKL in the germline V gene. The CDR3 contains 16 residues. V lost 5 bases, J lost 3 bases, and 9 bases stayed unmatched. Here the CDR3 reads CASSARLAGRGYEQYF. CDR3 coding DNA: TGCGCCAGCAGCGCCCGACTAGCGGGGAGAGGCTACGAGCAGTACTTC.

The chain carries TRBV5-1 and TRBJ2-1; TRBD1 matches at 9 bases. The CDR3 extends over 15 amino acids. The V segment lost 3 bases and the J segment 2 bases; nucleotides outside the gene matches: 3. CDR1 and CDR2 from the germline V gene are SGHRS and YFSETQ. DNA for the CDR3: TGCGCCAGCAGCTCTACAGGGGGCCCCTACAATGAGCAGTTCTTC. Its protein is CASSSTGGPYNEQFF.

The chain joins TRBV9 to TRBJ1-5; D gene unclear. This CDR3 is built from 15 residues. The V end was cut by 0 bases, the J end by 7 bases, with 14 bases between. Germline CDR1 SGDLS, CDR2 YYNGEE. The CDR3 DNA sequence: TGTGCCAGCAGCGTAGACGATGGGATCAGGCAGCCCCAGCATTTT. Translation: CASSVDDGIRQPQHF. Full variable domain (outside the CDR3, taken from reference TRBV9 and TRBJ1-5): DSGVTQTPKHLITATGQRVTLRCSPRSGDLSVYWYQQSLDQGLQFLIQYYNGEERAKGNILERFSAQQFPDLHSELNLSSLELGDSALYFCASSVDDGIRQPQHFGDGTRLSIL.

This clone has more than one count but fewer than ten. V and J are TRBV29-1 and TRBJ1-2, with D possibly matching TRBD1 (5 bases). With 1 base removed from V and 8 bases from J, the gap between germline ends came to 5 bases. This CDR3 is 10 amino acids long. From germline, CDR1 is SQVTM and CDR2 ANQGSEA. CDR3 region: CSVEGGGYTF. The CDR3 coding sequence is TGCAGCGTTGAAGGGGGCGGCTACACCTTC.

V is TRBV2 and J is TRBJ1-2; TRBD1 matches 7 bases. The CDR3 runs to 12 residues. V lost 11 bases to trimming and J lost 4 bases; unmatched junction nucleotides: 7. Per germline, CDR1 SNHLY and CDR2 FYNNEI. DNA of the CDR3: TGTGCCGCTCAGGGGGGGCGCTATGGCTACACCTTC. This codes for CAAQGGRYGYTF.

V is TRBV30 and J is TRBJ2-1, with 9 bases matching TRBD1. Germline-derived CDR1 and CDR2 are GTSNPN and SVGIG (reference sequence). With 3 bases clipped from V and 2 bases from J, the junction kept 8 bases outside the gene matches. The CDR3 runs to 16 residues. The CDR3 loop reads CAWRGTGKGTYNEQFF. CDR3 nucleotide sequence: TGTGCCTGGAGGGGGACAGGGAAAGGGACCTACAATGAGCAGTTCTTC.

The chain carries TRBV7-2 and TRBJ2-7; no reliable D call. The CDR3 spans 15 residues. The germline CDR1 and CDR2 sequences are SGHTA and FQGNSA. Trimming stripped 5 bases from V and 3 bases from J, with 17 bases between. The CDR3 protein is CASSEIVDTFYEQYF. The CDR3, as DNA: TGTGCCAGCAGCGAAATCGTAGATACCTTCTACGAGCAGTACTTC.

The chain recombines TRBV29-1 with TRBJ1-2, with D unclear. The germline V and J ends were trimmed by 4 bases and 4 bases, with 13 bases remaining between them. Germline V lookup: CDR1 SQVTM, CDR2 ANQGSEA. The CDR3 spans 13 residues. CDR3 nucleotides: TGCAGCGTTGCAGGTGGCAGCTCCTATGGCTACACCTTC. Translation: CSVAGGSSYGYTF. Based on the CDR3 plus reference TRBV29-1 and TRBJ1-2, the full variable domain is SAVISQKPSRDICQRGTSLTIQCQVDSQVTMMFWYRQQPGQSLTLIATANQGSEATYESGFVIDKFPISRPNLTFSTLTVSNMSPEDSSIYLCSVAGGSSYGYTFGSGTRLTVV.

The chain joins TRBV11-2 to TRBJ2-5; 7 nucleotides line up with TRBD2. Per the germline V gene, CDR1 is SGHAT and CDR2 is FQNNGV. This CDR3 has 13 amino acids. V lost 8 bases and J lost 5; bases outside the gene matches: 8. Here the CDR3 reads CASQGRGWETQYF. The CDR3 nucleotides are TGTGCCAGCCAAGGGAGGGGTTGGGAGACCCAGTACTTC.

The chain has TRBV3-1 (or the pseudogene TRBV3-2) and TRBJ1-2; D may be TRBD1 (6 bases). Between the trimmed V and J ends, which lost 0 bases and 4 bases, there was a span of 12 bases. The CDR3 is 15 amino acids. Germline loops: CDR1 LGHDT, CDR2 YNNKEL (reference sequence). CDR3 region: CASSQDWGATYGYTF. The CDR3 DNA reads TGTGCCAGCAGCCAAGATTGGGGGGCAACCTATGGCTACACCTTC.